Listed below are T cell receptor beta chains from one sample, sequenced in a study of blood T cell repertoires in COVID-19. The repertoire was sequenced with immunoSEQ multiplex PCR; TCRdb's copy has only in-frame clones and lacks some. The sample lists 250,000 to 400,000 clones, around 88% occurring once. The sequencing sample was made of peripheral blood. Source of these receptors: a woman in her twenties or thirties with COVID-19, enrolled during active disease. Both conserved end residues are part of each CDR3. Fields, in order: CDR3 protein, CDR3 DNA, V gene, clone size, D gene, J gene. A D gene is named only where the DNA matches it firmly. Expanded clones are given a class, and other clones once, few, many or no size at all.

CASTRGVDTEAFF,TGTGCCAGCACCCGGGGTGTGGACACTGAAGCTTTCTTT,TRBV6-5,-,-,TRBJ1-1
CASSNIGREAFF,TGTGCCAGCAGCAATATTGGGCGTGAAGCTTTCTTT,TRBV7-2,once,-,TRBJ1-1
CASSPYVGRGKGYTF,TGTGCCAGCAGCCCCTACGTTGGCAGAGGCAAAGGCTACACCTTC,TRBV11-1,-,-,TRBJ1-2
CASSPGTGVGYTF,TGTGCCAGCAGCCCCGGGACAGGGGTCGGCTACACCTTC,TRBV5-4,-,TRBD1,TRBJ1-2
CSVDRTGGRDTQYF,TGCAGCGTTGACAGGACGGGGGGCCGCGATACGCAGTATTTT,TRBV29-1,-,-,TRBJ2-3
CASSEGLSGNTIYF,TGTGCCAGCAGCGAGGGACTCTCTGGAAACACCATATATTTT,TRBV9,-,-,TRBJ1-3
CASSPEVAGDTIYF,TGTGCCAGCTCACCAGAGGTCGCGGGAGACACCATATATTTT,TRBV18,-,-,TRBJ1-3
CASSEFLGADYGYTF,TGTGCCAGCAGTGAATTCCTCGGTGCTGACTATGGCTACACCTTC,TRBV25-1,-,-,TRBJ1-2
CASSQDRGGLNYGYTF,TGCGCCAGCAGCCAAGATAGGGGGGGCCTCAACTATGGCTACACCTTC,TRBV4-3,-,-,TRBJ1-2
CASKDNLAYNSPLHF,TGTGCAAGTAAAGATAATTTAGCCTATAATTCACCCCTCCACTTT,TRBV12-2,-,-,TRBJ1-6
CASSHTSKETQYF,TGTGCCAGCAGCCATACATCAAAAGAGACCCAGTACTTC,TRBV5-4,-,-,TRBJ2-5
CASSPRRGIAGGKNNEQFF,TGTGCCAGCAGCCCACGAAGGGGGATAGCGGGGGGGAAAAACAATGAGCAGTTCTTC,TRBV7-8,-,TRBD2,TRBJ2-1
CASRRDSQTYGYTF,TGTGCCAGCAGGCGGGACAGTCAGACATATGGCTACACCTTC,TRBV2,-,TRBD1,TRBJ1-2
CASSSRDSFVEQYF,TGTGCCAGCAGCTCCCGGGACTCCTTCGTCGAGCAGTACTTC,TRBV7-8,-,-,TRBJ2-7
CASSLDSGGPWEQFF,TGCGCCAGCAGCTTGGATAGCGGGGGGCCGTGGGAGCAGTTCTTC,TRBV5-1,once,TRBD2,TRBJ2-1
CASSPGQPTDTQYF,TGTGCCAGCAGCCCGGGACAGCCCACAGATACGCAGTATTTT,TRBV7-3,-,TRBD1,TRBJ2-3